Listed below are T cell receptor beta chains from one sample, sequenced in a study of T-cell memory formation after mild COVID-19. TCRdb reprocessed the 5' RACE reads with MiXCR, giving one entry per CDR3 protein. The sample lists more than 150,000 distinct CDR3 sequences, less than 20% occurring once. Sequenced material: PBMCs or a T cell subset sorted from them (not recorded which). The receptors were sampled from a man between 18 and 29 years old who had mild COVID-19 (a few samples of this study predate the infection). Cell type and time point are not known. Each CDR3 is given with its conserved first and last residue. D genes are given only for firm matches. Some rows mark clone size as missing; the rest say once, few, many or name a class of expanded clone.

TRBD1	TRBV7-9	few	TRBJ1-2	TGTGCCAGCAGCCTTCACAGGGGGCAGGGGTATGGCTACACCTTC	CASSLHRGQGYGYTF
-	TRBV5-1	-	TRBJ2-1	TGCGCCAGCAGCGATAGGGGCGCCAATGAGCAGTTCTTC	CASSDRGANEQFF
TRBD1	TRBV29-1	few	TRBJ2-1	TGCAGCGCAGGACAGGGGACATTGAATGAGCAGTTCTTC	CSAGQGTLNEQFF
-	TRBV6-6	-	TRBJ1-3	TGTGCCAGCAGTTACTCGGGGTCAGGCTCTGGAAACACCATATATTTT	CASSYSGSGSGNTIYF
-	TRBV20-1	once	TRBJ1-1	TGCAGTGCTAGCGACTCCGGGACAAGGATGAACACTGAAGCTTTCTTT	CSASDSGTRMNTEAFF
-	TRBV4-3	-	TRBJ1-3	TGCGCCAGCAGCCAAGATGAGGGCGCGGACACCATATATTTT	CASSQDEGADTIYF
TRBD1	TRBV6-1	-	TRBJ2-2	TGTGCCAGCAGTGAAACCTCCGGGACAGGAATCCCCACCGGGGAGCTGTTTTTT	CASSETSGTGIPTGELFF
TRBD1	TRBV12-3/TRBV12-4	-	TRBJ1-2	TGTGCCAGCAGACGGGACAGGGCCATTGCGGGCTACACCTTC	CASRRDRAIAGYTF
-	TRBV18	-	TRBJ2-7	TGTGCCAGCTCACCAGGCCCCCGGGGCCCCTACGAGCAGTACTTC	CASSPGPRGPYEQYF
-	TRBV29-1	many	TRBJ2-7	TGCAGCGTTGAGACCAGGGACCACTCCTACGAGCAGTACTTC	CSVETRDHSYEQYF
-	TRBV7-2	-	TRBJ1-1	TGTGCCAGCAGCTTAGGACAGCGGAACACTGAAGCTTTCTTT	CASSLGQRNTEAFF
TRBD1	TRBV4-1	-	TRBJ1-1	TGCGCCAGCAGCCAAGGTCCGCAGGGGGCGCGTAGGAACACTGAAGCTTTCTTT	CASSQGPQGARRNTEAFF
-	TRBV4-3	few	TRBJ1-1	TGCGCCAGCAGCCAAGGGTTGACCCTTGAAGCTTTCTTT	CASSQGLTLEAFF
TRBD1	TRBV15	few	TRBJ1-3	TGTGCCACCAGCCCCAGAGGGGGCGCTGGAAACACCATATATTTT	CATSPRGGAGNTIYF
-	TRBV29-1	few	TRBJ1-2	TGCAGCGTTGAAAGCGTTTCAGACTATGGCTACACCTTC	CSVESVSDYGYTF
TRBD2	TRBV5-1	few	TRBJ2-3	TGCGCCAGCAGCCTTTCTAGCGGCTCAGATACGCAGTATTTT	CASSLSSGSDTQYF
TRBD2	TRBV7-2	few	TRBJ2-2	TGTGCCAGCAGCTTTACTAGCGGCACCGGGGAGCTGTTTTTT	CASSFTSGTGELFF
-	TRBV7-9	few	TRBJ1-4	TGTGCCAGCAGCTTAATCGCCAGAGAAAAACTGTTTTTT	CASSLIAREKLFF